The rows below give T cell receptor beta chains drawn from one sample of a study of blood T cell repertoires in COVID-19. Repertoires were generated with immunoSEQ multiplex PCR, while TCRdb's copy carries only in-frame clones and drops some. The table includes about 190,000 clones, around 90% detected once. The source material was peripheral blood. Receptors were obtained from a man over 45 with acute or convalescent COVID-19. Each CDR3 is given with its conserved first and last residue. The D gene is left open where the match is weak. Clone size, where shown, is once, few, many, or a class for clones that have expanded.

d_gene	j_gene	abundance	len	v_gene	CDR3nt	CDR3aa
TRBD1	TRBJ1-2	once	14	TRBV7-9	TGTGCCAGCAGCTTAACGGACAGGGTGGGAGGCTACACCTTC	CASSLTDRVGGYTF
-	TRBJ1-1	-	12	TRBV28	TGTGCCAGCAAGGAGGGGCGGGCTGAAGCTTTCTTT	CASKEGRAEAFF
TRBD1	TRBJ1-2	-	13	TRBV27	TGTGCCAGCAGACCGACAGGGATCTATGGCTACACCTTC	CASRPTGIYGYTF
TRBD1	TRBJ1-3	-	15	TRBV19	TGTGCCAGTAGTCCACGACAGGGGTCTGGAAACACCATATATTTT	CASSPRQGSGNTIYF
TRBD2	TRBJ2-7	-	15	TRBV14	TGTGCCAGCAGCCTAACTAGCGGGAGGATCTACGAGCAGTACTTC	CASSLTSGRIYEQYF
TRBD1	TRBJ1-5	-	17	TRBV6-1	TGTGCCAGCAGTGAATTTCTAGGGGGCTCGGTTAATCAGCCCCAGCATTTT	CASSEFLGGSVNQPQHF
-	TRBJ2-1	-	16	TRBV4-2	TGTGCCAGCAGCCAAGATAGATCGGGAAAGGGCAATGAGCAGTTCTTC	CASSQDRSGKGNEQFF
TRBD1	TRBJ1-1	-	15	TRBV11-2	TGTGCCAGCAGTCACAACCAGGGGGGAAGAACTGAAGCTTTCTTT	CASSHNQGGRTEAFF
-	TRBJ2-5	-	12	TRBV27	TGTGCCAGCAGCCGACGGGGAGAGACCCAGTACTTC	CASSRRGETQYF
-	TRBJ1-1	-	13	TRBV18	TGTGCCAGCTCACCACAGACTGGACAGCGAGGATTCTTT	CASSPQTGQRGFF
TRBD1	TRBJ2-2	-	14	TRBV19	TGTGCCAGTATCGGACAGGGCAACACCGGGGAGCTGTTTTTT	CASIGQGNTGELFF
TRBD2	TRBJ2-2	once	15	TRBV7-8	TGTGCCAGCAGTTCATCGGGACTAGCGGGGGGGGAGCTGTTTTTT	CASSSSGLAGGELFF
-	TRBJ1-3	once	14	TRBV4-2	TGTGCCAGCAGCCAAGAGTGGAAGGGGCACACCATATATTTT	CASSQEWKGHTIYF
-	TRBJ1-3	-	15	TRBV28	TGTGCCAGCAGTTTTGGCAGGGGCACTGGAAACACCATATATTTT	CASSFGRGTGNTIYF
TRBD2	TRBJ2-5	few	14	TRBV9	TGTGCCAGCAGCCGGACTAGAACTTTGGAGACCCAGTACTTC	CASSRTRTLETQYF
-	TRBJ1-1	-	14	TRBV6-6	TGTGCCAGCAGTTATTCCGCAGAGGCGACTGAAGCTTTCTTT	CASSYSAEATEAFF
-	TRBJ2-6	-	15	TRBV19	TGTGCCAGTAGTATTGACAACTCTGGGGCCAACGTCCTGACTTTC	CASSIDNSGANVLTF
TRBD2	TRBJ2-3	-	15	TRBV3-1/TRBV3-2	TGTGCCAGCAGCCAAGATTCGGCGGGGGTGGATACGCAGTATTTT	CASSQDSAGVDTQYF
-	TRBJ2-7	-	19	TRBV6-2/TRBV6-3	TGTGCCAGCAGTTACTCGGTTTCTTTCGGGACAACCGACAGCTACGAGCAGTACTTC	CASSYSVSFGTTDSYEQYF
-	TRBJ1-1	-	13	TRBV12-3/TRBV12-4	TGTGCCAGCAGCCGCATGACCCAACTCGGGGCTTTCTTT	CASSRMTQLGAFF
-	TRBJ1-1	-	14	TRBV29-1	TGCAGCGTTGAAGACCTCGCCCAGGGCCAAAAAGCTTTCTTT	CSVEDLAQGQKAFF
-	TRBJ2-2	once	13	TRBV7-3	TGTGCCAGCAGCTTACCTAACACCGGGGAGCTGTTTTTT	CASSLPNTGELFF
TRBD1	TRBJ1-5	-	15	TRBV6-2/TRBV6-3	TGTGCCAGCAGTTATATACAGGGGGGCAATCAGCCCCAGCATTTT	CASSYIQGGNQPQHF
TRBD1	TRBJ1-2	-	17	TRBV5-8	TGTGCCAGCAGCTCGCGGGACAGGGGAATAGCTAACTATGGCTACACCTTC	CASSSRDRGIANYGYTF
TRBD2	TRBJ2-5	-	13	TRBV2	TGTGCCAGCAGTACTAGCGGGGGTGTGACCCAGTACTTC	CASSTSGGVTQYF
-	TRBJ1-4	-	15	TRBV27	TGTGCCAGCAGTTTATGGGGGGGGATTAATGAAAAACTGTTTTTT	CASSLWGGINEKLFF
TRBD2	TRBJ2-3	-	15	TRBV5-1	TGCGCCAGCAGCTTAAGCGGGAGGGCCCCAGATACGCAGTATTTT	CASSLSGRAPDTQYF
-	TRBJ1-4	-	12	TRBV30	TGTGCCTGGAGTGCCATCGGGGAAAAACTGTTTTTT	CAWSAIGEKLFF
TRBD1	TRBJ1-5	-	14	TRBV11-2	TGTGCCAGCAGCTTAGCAGGGGGCAACCAGCCCCAGCATTTT	CASSLAGGNQPQHF
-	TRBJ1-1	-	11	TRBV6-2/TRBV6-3	TGTGCCAGCAGTTACCTCTATGTGGCTTTCTTT	CASSYLYVAFF
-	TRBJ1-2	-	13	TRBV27	TGTGCCAGCAGTGCCGATCAGGTCTATGGCTACACCTTC	CASSADQVYGYTF